The rows below give T cell receptor beta chains drawn from one sample of a study of T cell responses to AZD1222 COVID-19 vaccine. TCRdb's copy holds only in-frame clones and misses some; the assay was immunoSEQ multiplex PCR. The sample yields about 120,000 clones, approximately 90% seen once. The sequenced sample was peripheral blood, obtained on day 0 of MenACWY control vaccination. These receptors originate from an adult in good health. CDR3s include the opening cysteine and the closing phenylalanine or tryptophan. D genes are given only for firm matches. Not every row has a clone size; where given, it reads once, few, many or a size class.

j_call: TRBJ1-1
clone_size: NA
v_call: TRBV5-5
d_call: NA
cdr3_nt: TGTGCCAGCACCGTGGACCCCGGGGGCACTGAAGCTTTCTTT
cdr3_aa: CASTVDPGGTEAFF

j_call: TRBJ2-1
clone_size: NA
v_call: TRBV5-1
d_call: NA
cdr3_nt: TGCGCCAGCAGCTTGTGGGGGGCTCGGGATGAGCAGTTCTTC
cdr3_aa: CASSLWGARDEQFF

j_call: TRBJ2-7
clone_size: NA
v_call: TRBV6-5
d_call: TRBD2
cdr3_nt: TGTGCCAGCAGTTACCCTACTAGCGGGATTTACGAGCAGTACTTC
cdr3_aa: CASSYPTSGIYEQYF

j_call: TRBJ2-2
clone_size: once
v_call: TRBV7-2
d_call: TRBD2
cdr3_nt: TGTGCCAGCAGCCCGGGAGGGCCGGGGACCGGGGAGCTGTTTTTT
cdr3_aa: CASSPGGPGTGELFF

j_call: TRBJ2-2
clone_size: NA
v_call: TRBV19
d_call: TRBD1
cdr3_nt: TGTGCCATTGGACAGGGCTCCGGGGAGCTGTTTTTT
cdr3_aa: CAIGQGSGELFF

j_call: TRBJ2-7
clone_size: NA
v_call: TRBV3-1/TRBV3-2
d_call: TRBD2
cdr3_nt: TGTGCCAGCAGCCGCGGGGGAACCTACGAGCAGTACTTC
cdr3_aa: CASSRGGTYEQYF

j_call: TRBJ2-7
clone_size: NA
v_call: TRBV27
d_call: NA
cdr3_nt: TGTGCCAGCAGGGAGGTTCCTTCGGTGGAGCAGTACTTC
cdr3_aa: CASREVPSVEQYF

j_call: TRBJ1-2
clone_size: NA
v_call: TRBV30
d_call: NA
cdr3_nt: TGTGCCTGGATGGGAATTGACTATGGCTACACCTTC
cdr3_aa: CAWMGIDYGYTF

j_call: TRBJ2-3
clone_size: NA
v_call: TRBV10-3
d_call: NA
cdr3_nt: TGTGCCATCAGCGAAGCGGGCACAGATACGCAGTATTTT
cdr3_aa: CAISEAGTDTQYF

j_call: TRBJ2-3
clone_size: NA
v_call: TRBV4-3
d_call: NA
cdr3_nt: TGCGCCAGCAGCCAGGGCAGTAGCGGATACACAGATACGCAGTATTTT
cdr3_aa: CASSQGSSGYTDTQYF

j_call: TRBJ2-1
clone_size: NA
v_call: TRBV6-6
d_call: NA
cdr3_nt: TGTGCCAGCAAAGGGAGTCATTACAATGAGCAGTTCTTC
cdr3_aa: CASKGSHYNEQFF